Listed below are T cell receptor beta chains from one sample, sequenced in a study of a mutant IDH1 vaccine in newly diagnosed glioma. Data came from immunoSEQ multiplex PCR; TCRdb stores just in-frame clones and leaves some out. The profile shows 99,000 or so clones, approximately 90% of them singletons. This specimen was PBMCs, taken from a glioma patient treated with radiotherapy, temozolomide or both. The receptors here all came from a woman between 45 and 60 years old with glioma. Both conserved end residues are part of each CDR3. A D gene is named only where the DNA matches it firmly. Rows give clone size only sometimes, using once, few, many, or a class for an expanded clone.

size: .; V: TRBV5-1; J: TRBJ1-5; D: TRBD1; CDR3: CASSLAGQGGQPQHF; DNA: TGCGCCAGCAGCTTGGCGGGACAGGGTGGTCAGCCCCAGCATTTT
size: .; V: TRBV29-1; J: TRBJ1-2; D: .; CDR3: CSVEDGPITGYGYTF; DNA: TGCAGCGTTGAAGATGGACCCATTACAGGATACGGCTACACCTTC
size: .; V: TRBV5-6; J: TRBJ2-1; D: .; CDR3: CASSLFRVSYNEQFF; DNA: TGTGCCAGCAGCTTGTTTAGGGTGTCCTACAATGAGCAGTTCTTC
size: .; V: TRBV15; J: TRBJ2-1; D: .; CDR3: CATSRGGGTLREQFF; DNA: TGTGCCACCAGCAGGGGCGGCGGGACCCTCAGGGAGCAGTTCTTC
size: .; V: TRBV2; J: TRBJ1-1; D: .; CDR3: CASSDSVLNTEAFF; DNA: TGTGCCAGCAGTGATTCAGTTCTGAACACTGAAGCTTTCTTT
size: .; V: TRBV5-1; J: TRBJ1-3; D: .; CDR3: CASSLSASGNTIYF; DNA: TGCGCCAGCAGCTTGTCAGCCTCTGGAAACACCATATATTTT
size: .; V: TRBV28; J: TRBJ2-3; D: .; CDR3: CASSPRGAQYF; DNA: TGTGCCAGCAGCCCGAGGGGGGCGCAGTATTTT
size: .; V: TRBV11-2; J: TRBJ2-7; D: .; CDR3: CASRPKNSGSYEQYF; DNA: TGTGCCAGCAGACCGAAAAATAGCGGTTCGTACGAGCAGTACTTC
size: once; V: TRBV5-8; J: TRBJ1-1; D: TRBD1; CDR3: CASSLAPTGKAFF; DNA: TGTGCCAGCAGCTTGGCCCCGACAGGGAAAGCTTTCTTT
size: .; V: TRBV19; J: TRBJ1-5; D: TRBD1; CDR3: CASSQGAGRNQPQHF; DNA: TGTGCCAGTAGTCAGGGGGCGGGGAGGAATCAGCCCCAGCATTTT
size: .; V: TRBV6-5; J: TRBJ2-1; D: TRBD1; CDR3: CASSLGQGSVDEQFF; DNA: TGTGCCAGCAGTTTGGGACAGGGCAGTGTCGATGAGCAGTTCTTC
size: .; V: TRBV7-3; J: TRBJ1-6; D: .; CDR3: CASSQGTSFNSPLHF; DNA: TGTGCCAGCAGCCAGGGGACATCTTTCAATTCACCCCTCCACTTT
size: few; V: TRBV30; J: TRBJ2-7; D: TRBD2; CDR3: CAWSGWTSGYEQYF; DNA: TGTGCCTGGAGTGGTTGGACTAGCGGATACGAGCAGTACTTC
size: once; V: TRBV7-8; J: TRBJ2-7; D: TRBD1; CDR3: CASTRRDRAYEQYF; DNA: TGTGCCAGCACTCGACGGGACAGAGCCTACGAGCAGTACTTC
size: once; V: TRBV7-6; J: TRBJ2-1; D: TRBD2; CDR3: CASSFRLAGGYNEQFF; DNA: TGTGCCAGCAGCTTCCGACTAGCGGGAGGTTACAATGAGCAGTTCTTC
size: .; V: TRBV19; J: TRBJ1-1; D: TRBD1; CDR3: CASSRDRANTEAFF; DNA: TGTGCCAGTAGTCGCGACAGGGCGAACACTGAAGCTTTCTTT
size: .; V: TRBV19; J: TRBJ1-1; D: .; CDR3: CASSLITGANTEAFF; DNA: TGTGCCAGTAGTTTGATCACAGGTGCGAACACTGAAGCTTTCTTT
size: .; V: TRBV9; J: TRBJ1-6; D: .; CDR3: CASSGETVPYNSPLHF; DNA: TGTGCCAGCAGCGGGGAGACCGTACCTTATAATTCACCCCTCCACTTT
size: once; V: TRBV7-9; J: TRBJ2-1; D: .; CDR3: CASSDLAVSHNEQFF; DNA: TGTGCCAGCAGCGATTTAGCGGTGTCCCACAATGAGCAGTTCTTC
size: .; V: TRBV19; J: TRBJ1-5; D: TRBD1; CDR3: CASSPDREGSQPQHF; DNA: TGTGCCAGTAGTCCGGACAGGGAAGGGAGTCAGCCCCAGCATTTT
size: .; V: TRBV11-2; J: TRBJ1-4; D: .; CDR3: CASSATVTNEKLFF; DNA: TGTGCCAGCAGCGCCACGGTGACTAATGAAAAACTGTTTTTT
size: .; V: TRBV29-1; J: TRBJ2-5; D: TRBD2; CDR3: CSVGEGRETQYF; DNA: TGCAGCGTTGGGGAGGGGAGGGAGACCCAGTACTTC
size: .; V: TRBV19; J: TRBJ1-4; D: .; CDR3: CASSPRVGEEKLFF; DNA: TGTGCCAGTAGTCCCCGGGTAGGGGAGGAAAAACTGTTTTTT
size: .; V: TRBV27; J: TRBJ2-1; D: TRBD2; CDR3: CASSLYAGGNRDEQFF; DNA: TGTGCCAGCAGTTTATACGCGGGAGGGAATAGGGATGAGCAGTTCTTC
size: .; V: TRBV29-1; J: TRBJ1-2; D: TRBD1; CDR3: CSVDEGARLRSTF; DNA: TGCAGCGTTGACGAGGGGGCGCGTTTGAGATCCACCTTC
size: .; V: TRBV29-1; J: TRBJ1-2; D: TRBD1; CDR3: CSVTGGEDYGYTF; DNA: TGCAGCGTTACAGGGGGCGAAGACTATGGCTACACCTTC
size: .; V: TRBV7-9; J: TRBJ2-7; D: TRBD1; CDR3: CASSPRQGSSYEQYF; DNA: TGTGCCAGCAGCCCAAGACAGGGAAGCTCCTACGAGCAGTACTTC
size: .; V: TRBV7-8; J: TRBJ1-1; D: .; CDR3: CASSPPPSAGDTEAFF; DNA: TGTGCCAGCAGCCCCCCCCCTTCGGCAGGGGACACTGAAGCTTTCTTT
size: once; V: TRBV18; J: TRBJ2-2; D: .; CDR3: CASSSTGELFF; DNA: TGTGCCAGCTCCTCCACCGGGGAGCTGTTTTTT
size: .; V: TRBV20-1; J: TRBJ2-7; D: .; CDR3: CSAREGDEQYF; DNA: TGCAGTGCTAGGGAGGGGGACGAGCAGTACTTC
size: .; V: TRBV29-1; J: TRBJ2-3; D: .; CDR3: CSVESRGGTDTQYF; DNA: TGCAGCGTTGAATCAAGAGGGGGGACAGATACGCAGTATTTT
size: .; V: TRBV11-1; J: TRBJ2-7; D: TRBD2; CDR3: CASSLARLAATYEQYF; DNA: TGTGCCAGCAGCTTAGCGAGGCTAGCGGCCACCTACGAGCAGTACTTC
size: .; V: TRBV5-1; J: TRBJ1-6; D: TRBD1; CDR3: CASSLWDRVNSPLHF; DNA: TGCGCCAGCAGCTTGTGGGACAGGGTTAATTCACCCCTCCACTTT
size: .; V: TRBV28; J: TRBJ2-2; D: .; CDR3: CASSHLRGDAKGELFF; DNA: TGTGCCAGCTCTCATCTGAGGGGCGACGCGAAGGGGGAGCTGTTTTTT
size: .; V: TRBV5-4; J: TRBJ1-4; D: TRBD1; CDR3: CASSLGGQGVGKLFF; DNA: TGTGCCAGCAGCTTGGGGGGACAGGGCGTTGGAAAACTGTTTTTT
size: .; V: TRBV27; J: TRBJ1-2; D: TRBD1; CDR3: CASSSRGQFGYGYTF; DNA: TGTGCCAGCAGTTCGAGGGGACAGTTCGGCTATGGCTACACCTTC
size: .; V: TRBV19; J: TRBJ1-2; D: TRBD1; CDR3: CASSSGTGAGYTF; DNA: TGTGCCAGTAGTAGCGGGACAGGGGCTGGCTACACCTTC
size: few; V: TRBV7-3; J: TRBJ2-1; D: TRBD2; CDR3: CASSLSGASGRARDNEQFF; DNA: TGTGCCAGCAGCTTAAGCGGGGCTAGCGGGAGAGCCCGGGACAATGAGCAGTTCTTC
size: .; V: TRBV5-4; J: TRBJ2-7; D: TRBD1; CDR3: CASSPDRGNYEQYF; DNA: TGTGCCAGCAGCCCGGACAGGGGAAACTACGAGCAGTACTTC
size: once; V: TRBV7-3; J: TRBJ2-7; D: TRBD1; CDR3: CASSPSGQSYEQYF; DNA: TGTGCCAGCAGCCCGTCGGGACAGTCCTACGAGCAGTACTTC
size: .; V: TRBV5-8; J: TRBJ2-5; D: .; CDR3: CASSFFRFQETQYF; DNA: TGTGCCAGCAGCTTTTTTCGGTTCCAAGAGACCCAGTACTTC
size: .; V: TRBV5-1; J: TRBJ2-7; D: TRBD1; CDR3: CASSQGQQLSYEQYF; DNA: TGCGCCAGCAGCCAGGGACAGCAGCTTTCCTACGAGCAGTACTTC